Each of the 24 T cell receptor beta chains below was sequenced from the same sample in a study of T cell repertoires in cytomegalovirus infection. TCRdb independently ran MiXCR on the reads; one entry per CDR3 protein. The sample comprises some 600,000 distinct CDR3 sequences, approximately 25% of which are singletons, and 6.5% to 10% rests with the top ten. Sequenced: CD8+ T cells from PBMCs. Source of these receptors: a human donor in good health (CMV status not recorded). Some clones in this sample may be carry-over from other donors' samples.

There are many counts of this clonotype. The chain links TRBV7-9 to TRBJ1-1; TRBD1 matches 7 bases. V shed 0 bases, J shed 6 bases, and the junction held 13 bases outside the gene matches. The germline V gene encodes CDR1 SEHNR and CDR2 FQNEAQ (reference sequence). The CDR3 loop spans 17 amino acids. CDR3 protein: CASSLAGRQGLYSEAFF. CDR3 nucleotide sequence: TGTGCCAGCAGCTTAGCCGGTCGACAGGGTCTATACTCTGAAGCTTTCTTT.

This clonotype was seen a handful of times. V is TRBV19 and J is TRBJ1-1; the D gene is possibly TRBD1 (5 bases). Germline CDR1 reads LNHDA; CDR2 reads SQIVND (reference sequence). The CDR3 has 13 residues. Trimming stripped 6 bases from V and 4 bases from J, with 12 bases between. DNA for the CDR3: TGTGCCAGTAGCTACGGGACTCTCACTGAAGCTTTCTTT. Translating gives CASSYGTLTEAFF.

As concerns this clonotype: It may be a read error: a sequence one base away is much more abundant. The genes are TRBV6-6 and TRBJ2-1; TRBD2 agrees at 8 bases. Per germline, CDR1 MNHNY and CDR2 SVGAGI (reference sequence). The CDR3 loop spans 14 amino acids. Written as DNA, the CDR3 is TGTGTCGGGTCCGGGACTAGTGCTTTGAATGAGCAGTTCTTC. Encoded protein: CVGSGTSALNEQFF.

The table lists this clonotype with many counts. The chain carries TRBV14 and TRBJ2-2, with D possibly matching TRBD2 (5 bases). Trimming removed 0 bases at V and 4 bases at J, with 15 bases between. Germline CDR1 reads SGHDN; CDR2 reads FVKESK. CDR3 size: 17 residues. The chain's CDR3 is CASSQDPGVLPTGELFF. For the CDR3, the DNA is TGTGCCAGCAGCCAAGATCCCGGGGTCCTTCCCACCGGGGAGCTGTTTTTT.

J is TRBJ2-1 and V is TRBV4-1; D call uncertain. This CDR3 contains 14 residues. Trimming removed 5 bases from V and 4 bases from J, with 12 bases in between. Germline V gene lookup returns CDR1 MGHRA and CDR2 YSYEKL. The DNA of the CDR3 is TGCGCCAGCAGCGAAGTAGACGGTTACAATGAGCAGTTCTTC. Residues: CASSEVDGYNEQFF.

This clonotype was seen more than once but under ten times. The V gene is TRBV28, the J gene TRBJ2-3, with unresolved D. Germline V gives CDR1 MDHEN, CDR2 SYDVKM. V lost 8 bases to trimming and J lost 2 bases, with 11 bases between them. This CDR3 has 13 residues. CDR3 loop: CASLDTYTDTQYF. CDR3 nucleotide sequence: TGTGCCAGCCTTGACACCTACACAGATACGCAGTATTTT.

This chain links TRBV5-6 with TRBJ2-1, with 10 bases fitting TRBD1. The CDR3 consists of 15 residues. V trimming: 4 bases; J trimming: 7 bases; junction bases outside the gene matches: 8. From germline, CDR1 is SGHDT and CDR2 YYEEEE. CDR3 loop: CASSPGTGVVNEQFF. The CDR3 nucleotides read TGTGCCAGCAGCCCCGGGACAGGGGTGGTGAATGAGCAGTTCTTC.

The chain joins TRBV13 to TRBJ2-1; 8 bases match TRBD2. CDR1 and CDR2 (germline): PRHDT, FYEKMQ (reference sequence). J lost 7 bases, V lost 1 base, and 12 bases had no gene match. The CDR3 covers 17 residues. The CDR3 DNA reads as TGTGCCAGCAGCTTAGCAGGCGGGGGGCAATTTTTTAATGAGCAGTTCTTC. Amino acid sequence: CASSLAGGGQFFNEQFF. Drawing the rest from reference TRBV13 and TRBJ2-1, the complete variable domain is AAGVIQSPRHLIKEKRETATLKCYPIPRHDTVYWYQQGPGQDPQFLISFYEKMQSDKGSIPDRFSAQQFSDYHSELNMSSLELGDSALYFCASSLAGGGQFFNEQFFGPGTRLTVL.

This clonotype has only one observation. The gene calls are TRBV29-1 and TRBJ1-1; 8 nucleotides line up with TRBD1. Germline values: CDR1 SQVTM, CDR2 ANQGSEA. V gave up 5 bases and J gave up 4 bases; unmatched junction bases: 3. This CDR3 has 12 amino acids. CDR3 loop: CSVYRGSTEAFF. DNA of the CDR3: TGCAGCGTTTACAGGGGGAGCACTGAAGCTTTCTTT.

A word on this clonotype: Compared with germline, one end of the junction differs, possibly owing to a read error. The V and J genes are TRBV9 and TRBJ1-1; D possibly corresponds to TRBD1 (5 bases). CDR1 and CDR2 from the germline V gene are SGDLS and YYNGEE. This CDR3 comprises 16 residues. The CDR3 sequence: CASSVGLRDVNTKAFF. CDR3 DNA sequence: TGTGCCAGCAGCGTGGGTTTGAGGGACGTGAACACTAAAGCTTTCTTT. The whole variable domain, remainder taken from reference TRBV9 and TRBJ1-1, is DSGVTQTPKHLITATGQRVTLRCSPRSGDLSVYWYQQSLDQGLQFLIQYYNGEERAKGNILERFSAQQFPDLHSELNLSSLELGDSALYFCASSVGLRDVNTKAFFGQGTRLTVV.

This clonotype appeared a few times. The gene calls are TRBV29-1 and TRBJ1-2; 8 bases fit TRBD1. The ends lost 0 bases at V and 1 base at J; junction bases unmatched: 4. The germline gives CDR1 SQVTM, CDR2 ANQGSEA. CDR3 length: 15 amino acids. The DNA for the CDR3 is TGCAGCGTTGAAGATGACAGGGGAATTAACTATGGCTACACCTTC. It translates to CSVEDDRGINYGYTF.

This clonotype showed up many times. The chain couples TRBV7-2 to TRBJ2-7; D is ambiguous. V lost 2 bases and J 3 bases, leaving 11 bases between the germline ends. This CDR3 has 14 residues. Germline loops: CDR1 SGHTA, CDR2 FQGNSA. The CDR3 region is CASSLYGLGYEQYV. CDR3 sequence (DNA): TGTGCCAGCAGCTTATATGGCCTTGGCTACGAGCAGTACGTC.

This clonotype was seen ten or more times. The chain is built from TRBV7-2 and TRBJ1-3, with 10 nucleotides matching TRBD1. CDR3 length: 16 residues. Unmatched junction bases numbered 6, after V lost 3 bases and J lost 4 bases. Germline loops: CDR1 SGHTA, CDR2 FQGNSA. For the CDR3, the DNA is TGTGCCAGCAGCTTCCTGATGGACAGGGGGGGAAACACCATATATTTT. Amino acids: CASSFLMDRGGNTIYF.

This chain connects TRBV20-1 to TRBJ1-2; no reliable D call. CDR3 length equals 12 residues. Trimming cost V 4 bases and J 3 bases, with 9 bases left between them. The V gene's germline CDR1 is DFQATT and CDR2 SNEGSKA (reference sequence). DNA for the CDR3: TGCAGTGCTACCCCAATATACTATGGCTACACCTTC. Protein product: CSATPIYYGYTF.

This clonotype was counted many times. This chain joins TRBV7-6 and TRBJ1-1; 7 bases map to TRBD1. After removal of 0 bases from V and 1 base from J, the junction contained 8 bases not matched to a gene. The CDR3 extends over 17 amino acids. Germline V gene sequence: CDR1 SGHVS, CDR2 FNYEAQ. This CDR3 reads CASSLALTGEKNTEAFF. In DNA, the CDR3 is TGTGCCAGCAGCTTAGCGCTCACAGGGGAAAAGAACACTGAAGCTTTCTTT.

This clonotype is categorized as medium-sized. This chain connects TRBV20-1 to TRBJ2-3, with 9 bases identical to TRBD1. Germline values: CDR1 DFQATT, CDR2 SNEGSKA (reference sequence). With 6 bases clipped from V and 3 bases from J, the junction kept 16 bases outside the gene matches. This CDR3 spans 17 amino acids. DNA for the CDR3: TGCAGTGCGCCCACAGGGGGCGCGAGGTACTCTACAGATACGCAGTATTTT. It specifies CSAPTGGARYSTDTQYF.

This clonotype was observed a handful of times. The chain combines TRBV7-9 with TRBJ2-3; D call uncertain. CDR1 and CDR2 (germline): SEHNR, FQNEAQ (reference sequence). V lost 4 bases, J lost 6 bases, and 11 bases lay in between. This CDR3 comprises 13 residues. CDR3 bases: TGTGCCAGCAGCTCCTCGTTGGTGGATACGCAGTATTTT. Translation gives CASSSSLVDTQYF.

This clonotype has ten or more counts. The rearrangement links TRBV7-8 to TRBJ1-6; D is uncertain. This CDR3 region has 13 residues. V was trimmed by 5 bases and J by 5 bases, leaving 7 bases between them. CDR1 and CDR2 from the germline V gene are SGHVS and FQNEAQ. The CDR3 loop reads CASSDEHNSPLHF. The CDR3 DNA reads as TGTGCCAGCAGCGATGAACATAATTCACCCCTCCACTTT.

With respect to this clonotype: A much bigger clone sits one base away, suggesting this may be a read error. This chain links TRBV7-2 with TRBJ2-7; D remains ambiguous. The CDR3 loop spans 14 amino acids. Germline V gene sequence: CDR1 SGHTA, CDR2 FQGNSA. Trimming removed 1 base from V and 4 bases from J, with 11 bases in between. The DNA for the CDR3 is TGTGCCAGCAGCTTAGGGCTAGTCCGGTACGAGCAGTACTTC. This encodes CASSLGLVRYEQYF.

This rearrangement joins TRBV28 to TRBJ1-3, with D perhaps matching TRBD1 (5 bases). Trimming removed 4 bases from V and 0 bases from J, with 7 bases in between. CDR1 is MDHEN and CDR2 is SYDVKM in the germline V gene. This CDR3 is built from 14 residues. The CDR3 sequence is CASSWRGSGNTIYF. The CDR3 nucleotides are TGTGCCAGCAGTTGGAGGGGCTCTGGAAACACCATATATTTT.

DNA of the CDR3: TGTGCCAGCAGTGTTATGGGGATCCGGTTCTTC. Amino acids: CASSVMGIRFF. This chain joins TRBV6-1 and TRBJ2-1; D ambiguous. This CDR3 has 11 residues. V lost 4 bases and J lost 15, with 13 bases in between. Per germline, CDR1 MNHNS and CDR2 SASEGT.

This clonotype has just a few counts. The J gene is TRBJ2-1, the V gene TRBV28; no clear D. V was trimmed by 3 bases and J by 7 bases, leaving 7 bases between them. CDR1 MDHEN and CDR2 SYDVKM come from the germline V gene. This CDR3 region has 12 residues. The CDR3: CASSFIRNEQFF. CDR3 nucleotide sequence: TGTGCCAGCAGTTTTATACGGAATGAGCAGTTCTTC.

As regards this clonotype: A junction boundary mismatches the germline segment, possibly from a read error. The chain is built from TRBV29-1 and TRBJ1-1; D is possibly TRBD1 (6 bases). The CDR3 is 15 residues long. The germline CDR1 and CDR2 sequences are SQVTM and ANQGSEA. CDR3 nucleotides: TGCAGCGTTGAAGATCTCCCTCAGGGGAACACTGACGCTTTCTTT. This sequence encodes CSVEDLPQGNTDAFF.

This chain joins TRBV9 and TRBJ2-2; D is possibly TRBD1 (6 bases). Trimming cost V 2 bases and J 2 bases, with 10 bases left between them. CDR1 is SGDLS and CDR2 is YYNGEE in the germline V gene. CDR3 length equals 15 residues. The CDR3 sequence: CASSVWDTNTGELFF. In nucleotides, the CDR3 is TGTGCCAGCAGCGTGTGGGACACCAACACCGGGGAGCTGTTTTTT.